The rows below give T cell receptor beta chains drawn from one sample of a study of T cell responses to AZD1222 COVID-19 vaccine. This table comes from immunoSEQ multiplex PCR, and its TCRdb copy is limited to in-frame clones, with some not included. The table lists 110,000 to 150,000 clones, more than 85% of them singletons. This specimen was peripheral blood, taken after recovery from COVID-19. These receptors were taken from an adult who had recovered from COVID-19. The CDR3 runs from the conserved cysteine through the conserved F or W. The D gene is left open where the match is weak. The size field is filled for only some rows; it gives once, few, many or a size class.

>NA|TRBV14|TRBJ2-5|NA|14
TGTGCCAGCAGCCAAGATTTAGGACAAGAGACCCAGTACTTC
CASSQDLGQETQYF
>few|TRBV30|TRBJ2-1|NA|10
TGTGCCTGGAGTAGGGATGAGCAGTTCTTC
CAWSRDEQFF
>NA|TRBV5-1|TRBJ1-4|TRBD1|16
TGCGCCAGCAGCCGGGGACAGGGGGATGGTCGTGAAAAACTGTTTTTT
CASSRGQGDGREKLFF
>NA|TRBV30|TRBJ2-7|TRBD1|14
TGTGCCTGGAGTCCGGGACAGGGGACCTACGAGCAGTACTTC
CAWSPGQGTYEQYF
>NA|TRBV11-2|TRBJ2-1|TRBD2|15
TGTGCCAGCTTAGGGAGCCTAGCGGGATACAATGAGCAGTTCTTC
CASLGSLAGYNEQFF
>NA|TRBV5-1|TRBJ2-7|NA|15
TGCGCCAGCAGACCTTCAAATGGGGGGCCCCACGAGCAGTACTTC
CASRPSNGGPHEQYF
>NA|TRBV29-1|TRBJ2-7|TRBD1|13
TGCAGCGTTGCGGACAGGGTGGGCTCCGAGCAGTACTTC
CSVADRVGSEQYF
>NA|TRBV28|TRBJ2-5|NA|13
TGTGCCAGCAGTCCCCCAGGGCGGGAGACCCAGTACTTC
CASSPPGRETQYF
>once|TRBV29-1|TRBJ2-7|NA|13
TGCAGCGTTGACCCGGGCACCTTCGGCGAGCAGTACTTC
CSVDPGTFGEQYF
>NA|TRBV27|TRBJ2-7|NA|14
TGTGCCAGCAGTCTTGGGGAGGACTTTTACGAGCAGTACTTC
CASSLGEDFYEQYF
>NA|TRBV19|TRBJ1-2|TRBD1|13
TGTGCCAGTACCGGGACAGTAACTCGCGGCTACACCTTC
CASTGTVTRGYTF
>NA|TRBV5-4|TRBJ2-7|NA|13
TGTGCCAGCAGCTCCGAGTTAGCCTACGAGCAGTACTTC
CASSSELAYEQYF
>NA|TRBV19|TRBJ2-7|TRBD1|16
TGTGCCAGTAGTATCCACCTCCGGACAGGCTCCTACGAGCAGTACTTC
CASSIHLRTGSYEQYF
>NA|TRBV28|TRBJ1-2|TRBD1|15
TGTGCCAGCAGTCAGACAGGGGGTACTAACTATGGCTACACCTTC
CASSQTGGTNYGYTF
>NA|TRBV4-1|TRBJ2-6|NA|16
TGCGCCAGCAGCCAAGGGGTAAACTCTGGGGCCAACGTCCTGACTTTC
CASSQGVNSGANVLTF
>NA|TRBV4-2|TRBJ1-1|NA|15
TGTGCCAGCAGCCTAAGCGGTGAGATGAACACTGAAGCTTTCTTT
CASSLSGEMNTEAFF
>NA|TRBV6-5|TRBJ2-3|TRBD2|15
TGTGCCAGCAGAATAGCGGGAGGGCCTTCAGATACGCAGTATTTT
CASRIAGGPSDTQYF
>NA|TRBV24-1|TRBJ2-7|NA|15
TGTGCCACCAGTGATGGGGCAGTAGGGACGTACGAGCAGTACTTC
CATSDGAVGTYEQYF
>once|TRBV9|TRBJ2-5|TRBD2|16
TGTGCCAGCAGCGTAGTTGCTAGCGGAGGAAAAGAGACCCAGTACTTC
CASSVVASGGKETQYF
>once|TRBV7-9|TRBJ2-5|NA|14
TGTGCCAGCAGTTCGAAGCGGTACCAAGAGACCCAGTACTTC
CASSSKRYQETQYF
>once|TRBV5-8|TRBJ2-1|TRBD2|15
TGTGCCAGCAGCCCCGGGACTAGCGGGACCAATGAGCAGTTCTTC
CASSPGTSGTNEQFF
>NA|TRBV27|TRBJ2-7|NA|13
TGTGCCAGCAGACGGGGCTCCTCCTACGAGCAGTACTTC
CASRRGSSYEQYF
>NA|TRBV7-8|TRBJ2-7|TRBD1|15
TGTGCCAGCAGCCCCGGGACAGGGAGATCCTACGAGCAGTACTTC
CASSPGTGRSYEQYF
>NA|TRBV6-5|TRBJ1-3|TRBD1|15
TGTGCCAGCAGGGGGGGACAGGGGTCTGGAAACACCATATATTTT
CASRGGQGSGNTIYF
>NA|TRBV6-1|TRBJ1-5|NA|16
TGTGCCAGCAGTGAAAGGCGGGGGGCGGGCAATCAGCCCCAGCATTTT
CASSERRGAGNQPQHF
>once|TRBV7-2|TRBJ2-2|NA|14
TGTGCCAGCAGCTTATCGAAGAACACCGGGGAGCTGTTTTTT
CASSLSKNTGELFF
>NA|TRBV20-1|TRBJ2-1|NA|10
TGCAGTGCCACAGTCAATGAGCAGTTCTTC
CSATVNEQFF
>NA|TRBV5-1|TRBJ2-2|TRBD1|15
TGCGCCAGCAGCTTACAGGGGGCGGACACCGGGGAGCTGTTTTTT
CASSLQGADTGELFF
>NA|TRBV7-9|TRBJ2-4|NA|16
TGTGCCAGCAGCTATACCAAAACGATAGCCAAAAACATTCAGTACTTC
CASSYTKTIAKNIQYF
>NA|TRBV6-5|TRBJ1-1|NA|15
TGTGCCAGCATTCGTCTTGGCAGGAAAATAACTGAAGCTTTCTTT
CASIRLGRKITEAFF
>NA|TRBV5-4|TRBJ1-4|TRBD1|14
TGTGCCAGCAGCACGGACAGGGTGGGGAGAAAACTGTTTTTT
CASSTDRVGRKLFF
>NA|TRBV20-1|TRBJ2-7|TRBD2|11
TGCAGTGCACTTACTAGCGGCGAGCAGTACTTC
CSALTSGEQYF
>NA|TRBV13|TRBJ2-7|TRBD2|14
TGTGCCAGCAGCCCCAGGACTAGCCCCTACGAGCAGTACTTC
CASSPRTSPYEQYF
>NA|TRBV29-1|TRBJ2-6|NA|13
TGCAGCGTTGGTGACTCTGGGGCCAACGTCCTGACTTTC
CSVGDSGANVLTF
>NA|TRBV6-1|TRBJ2-7|TRBD1|16
TGTGCCAGCAGTGAATCGGTGACAGGGGGCTTTTACGAGCAGTACTTC
CASSESVTGGFYEQYF
>NA|TRBV10-3|TRBJ1-3|NA|14
TGTGCCATCAGTGAGTCCACGGGGGGAAACACCATATATTTT
CAISESTGGNTIYF
>NA|TRBV5-1|TRBJ2-7|TRBD1|13
TGCGCCAGCAGCTCGGGACAGGGAAGCGAGCAGTACTTC
CASSSGQGSEQYF
>NA|TRBV7-9|TRBJ1-2|NA|13
TGTGCCAGCAGCTTATCGCCAACGGAGGCAGTCACCTTC
CASSLSPTEAVTF
>NA|TRBV18|TRBJ2-3|NA|12
TGTGCCAGCTCAACACAACCAGATACGCAGTATTTT
CASSTQPDTQYF
>NA|TRBV27|TRBJ1-6|NA|16
TGTGCCAGCAGTCCTCGGGGGGGTACCTATAATTCACCCCTCCACTTT
CASSPRGGTYNSPLHF
>NA|TRBV6-5|TRBJ2-7|TRBD1|16
TGTGCCAGCAGTTACGGGACAGGGTCCCTCCTCTACGAGCAGTACTTC
CASSYGTGSLLYEQYF
>NA|TRBV19|TRBJ2-5|TRBD2|13
TGTGCCAGTAGAGCGGGAGTTTGGGAGACCCAGTACTTC
CASRAGVWETQYF
>few|TRBV19|TRBJ1-4|NA|13
TGTGCCAGTAGTGCGGTCAGAAAGGAAAAACTGTTTTTT
CASSAVRKEKLFF
>NA|TRBV28|TRBJ1-2|TRBD1|14
TGTGCCAGCAGTTTGGATCAGGGGGCAAAGGGCTACACCTTC
CASSLDQGAKGYTF
>NA|TRBV6-6|TRBJ1-2|TRBD1|13
TGTGCCAGCAGTTACGGGCAGGGGGCTGGCTACACCTTC
CASSYGQGAGYTF
>NA|TRBV28|TRBJ1-6|NA|16
TGTGCCAGCAGTTTATTTTTCGGGGCGGAGAATTCACCCCTCCACTTT
CASSLFFGAENSPLHF
>NA|TRBV6-5|TRBJ1-2|NA|13
TGTGCCAGCAGTTACAACGGACTCTATGGCTACACCTTC
CASSYNGLYGYTF
>once|TRBV28|TRBJ2-1|TRBD2|15
TGTGCCAGCAACGGACTAGCGGGAGTACCCAATGAGCAGTTCTTC
CASNGLAGVPNEQFF
>NA|TRBV9|TRBJ2-3|TRBD2|15
TGTGCCAGCGGACATCTAGCGGGAGGTTCAGATACGCAGTATTTT
CASGHLAGGSDTQYF
>NA|TRBV28|TRBJ1-4|NA|11
TGTGCCAGTAGCATACCGGGAAAACTGTTTTTT
CASSIPGKLFF
>NA|TRBV2|TRBJ1-4|TRBD1|15
TGTGCCAGCAGTGGGCAGGGGGCAACTAATGAAAAACTGTTTTTT
CASSGQGATNEKLFF
>NA|TRBV28|TRBJ2-2|TRBD2|15
TGTGCCAGCAGTTTGCGGGGGTTTAAACACGGGGAGCTGTTTTTT
CASSLRGFKHGELFF